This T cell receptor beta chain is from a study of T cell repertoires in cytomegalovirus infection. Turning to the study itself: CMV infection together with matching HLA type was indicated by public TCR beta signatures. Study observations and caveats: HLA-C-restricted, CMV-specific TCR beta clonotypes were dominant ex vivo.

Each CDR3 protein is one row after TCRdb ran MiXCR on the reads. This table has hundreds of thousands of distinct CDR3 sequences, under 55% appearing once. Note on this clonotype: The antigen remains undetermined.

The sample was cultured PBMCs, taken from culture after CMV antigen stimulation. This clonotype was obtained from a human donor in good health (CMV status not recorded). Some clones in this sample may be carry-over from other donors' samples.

The CDR3 DNA is TGTGCCAGCAGTGAAGCGCTAGCGGGAGGTTCCGAGACCCAGTACTTC. Its translation is CASSEALAGGSETQYF. V is TRBV2 and J is TRBJ2-5, with TRBD2 identical over 11 bases. This CDR3 contains 16 residues. The germline V gene encodes CDR1 SNHLY and CDR2 FYNNEI. Trimming at V came to 0 bases and at J to 5 bases, leaving 5 bases not matched to a gene.